This is a list of T cell receptor beta chains from one sample in a study of T cells in narcolepsy. Using immunoSEQ multiplex PCR, the repertoire was profiled, and TCRdb retains in-frame clones only, with some absent. The data show about 21,000 clones, with around 90% seen just once and under 1.4% held by the top ten. The sample was CD45RA- memory CD4+ T cells from PBMCs. These receptors all stem from a human donor with narcolepsy. CDR3s include the opening cysteine and the closing phenylalanine or tryptophan. The D gene is left open where the match is weak. A row's size may be missing; if present it is once, few, many or a size class.

clone_size,j_call,d_call,v_call,cdr3_aa,cdr3_nt
NA,TRBJ1-2,TRBD1,TRBV6-1,CASSEGGTVYGYTF,TGTGCCAGCAGTGAAGGTGGGACAGTCTATGGCTACACCTTC
NA,TRBJ1-2,NA,TRBV5-5,CASSAFRGIENGYTF,TGTGCCAGCAGCGCCTTTCGGGGGATAGAGAATGGCTACACCTTC
NA,TRBJ2-3,NA,TRBV7-9,CASSLDGSSSQRDTQYF,TGTGCCAGCAGCTTAGATGGGTCTAGCTCCCAGCGAGATACGCAGTATTTT
NA,TRBJ1-1,TRBD1,TRBV5-1,CASTGGQGPGRSTEAFF,TGCGCCAGCACCGGGGGACAGGGCCCAGGACGGAGCACTGAAGCTTTCTTT
NA,TRBJ2-2,NA,TRBV27,CASGGGGGGPGELFF,TGTGCCAGCGGAGGAGGGGGCGGGGGTCCCGGGGAGCTGTTTTTT
NA,TRBJ2-5,TRBD1,TRBV5-1,CASSLDRGRQETQYF,TGCGCCAGCAGCTTGGACAGGGGGCGGCAAGAGACCCAGTACTTC
NA,TRBJ2-3,TRBD2,TRBV7-3,CASSSLAGKADTQYF,TGTGCCAGCAGCTCACTAGCGGGTAAAGCAGATACGCAGTATTTT
NA,TRBJ1-2,NA,TRBV18,CASSLTRLGDGYTF,TGTGCCAGCTCACTAACCCGGTTGGGGGATGGCTACACCTTC
few,TRBJ2-1,TRBD2,TRBV5-4,CASSSGGSYNEQFF,TGTGCCAGCAGCTCCGGGGGGTCCTACAATGAGCAGTTCTTC
NA,TRBJ1-3,NA,TRBV18,CASSPQEGVSGNTIYF,TGTGCCAGCTCACCACAGGAGGGCGTCTCTGGAAACACCATATATTTT
NA,TRBJ1-1,TRBD1,TRBV4-1,CASSQPGQPFTEAFF,TGCGCCAGCAGCCAACCGGGACAGCCATTCACTGAAGCTTTCTTT
NA,TRBJ2-6,NA,TRBV5-4,CASSPGPGANVLTF,TGTGCCAGCAGCCCCGGCCCTGGGGCCAACGTCCTGACTTTC
NA,TRBJ2-7,TRBD2,TRBV7-9,CASSTGLAGGLSYEQYF,TGTGCCAGCAGCACCGGACTAGCGGGAGGCCTCTCCTACGAGCAGTACTTC
NA,TRBJ2-3,TRBD2,TRBV27,CASSLGVLAGASDTQYF,TGTGCCAGCAGTTTAGGGGTCCTAGCGGGAGCATCAGATACGCAGTATTTT
NA,TRBJ2-7,NA,TRBV30,CAWRAWDRSYEQYF,TGTGCCTGGAGGGCTTGGGACCGATCCTACGAGCAGTACTTC
once,TRBJ2-3,NA,TRBV21-1,CASSKERAIAGGSMGTDTQYF,TGTGCCAGCAGCAAAGAAAGGGCTATAGCGGGAGGTAGCATGGGGACAGATACGCAGTATTTT